This T cell receptor (beta chain) was observed in a study of T cell responses to AZD1222 COVID-19 vaccine. On this clone itself: No antigen is known for it.

From germline, CDR1 is SGHNT and CDR2 YENEEA. The trim removed 3 bases at V and 1 base at J, leaving 5 bases unmatched. This CDR3 has 17 amino acids. Here immunoSEQ multiplex PCR was the method, and the copy in TCRdb shows in-frame clones only, minus some. This table holds roughly 180,000 clones, approximately 91% found once. Regarding the study as a whole: Recipients of two AZD1222 doses showed rising Spike-specific TCR breadth and depth. Among AZD1222 vaccinees, only 5 to 7 were seropositive at baseline. Most donors were white British, females outnumbered males, and clonal diversity was possibly underestimated. Among spike-specific TCRs, nearly half reportedly target unmutated variant regions.

The chain couples TRBV11-3 to TRBJ2-3, with 12 bases fitting TRBD1. The receptor was isolated from an adult who received the AZD1222 COVID-19 vaccine. The specimen comprised peripheral blood, sampled 28 days after the second AZD1222 dose. This chain's CDR3 is CASSFRGTGGRTDTQYF. DNA for the CDR3: TGTGCCAGCAGCTTCAGGGGGACAGGGGGCCGCACAGATACGCAGTATTTT.